The clone carrying this T cell receptor beta chain has just a few counts. The source of the sample is a study of CD8 T cells in Susac syndrome. In germline, CDR1 is LGHDT, CDR2 YNNKEL (reference sequence). V lost 4 bases and J 3 bases, leaving 17 bases between the germline ends. The CDR3 extends over 16 amino acids. Random hexamers were used to reverse transcribe the RNA input (about 0.5 to 1 ug). Using its own MiXCR run on the immunoSEQ multiplex PCR reads, TCRdb lists one record per CDR3 protein. Here the sample spans roughly 80,000 distinct CDR3 sequences, roughly 91% being singletons. From blood CD8+ and CD4+ T cells, TCR beta sequences were generated.

The sequence derives from a human donor with multiple sclerosis. The V and J genes are TRBV3-1 and TRBJ2-3; possibly TRBD2 for D (5 bases). Sequenced material: CD8+ T cells from PBMCs. CDR3: CASSPPSRDWTDTQYF. CDR3 sequence (DNA): TGTGCCAGCAGCCCCCCCTCCCGGGATTGGACAGATACGCAGTATTTT.